Given below is one T cell receptor (beta chain) in context. The source of the sample is a study of blood T cell repertoires in COVID-19. Study-level background: Sources were T cells, B-cell-depleted T cells, or PBMCs; the material itself was cDNA or gDNA.

Clones were read by immunoSEQ multiplex PCR, and TCRdb kept only the in-frame ones, dropping some. The sample lists fewer than 250,000 clones, 70% to 90% seen once, with more than 4.5% in the top ten. The J segment lost 3 bases and the V segment lost 4 bases, leaving 5 bases of the junction unmatched. CDR1 SGHTA and CDR2 FQGNSA come from the germline V gene. This CDR3 spans 16 amino acids. The sample consisted of peripheral blood. This chain connects TRBV7-2 to TRBJ1-4; 10 bases match TRBD1. The clonotype originates from a woman aged 40-49 years with acute or convalescent COVID-19. Here the CDR3 DNA reads TGTGCCAGCAGCTACCGGACAGGGGGGGCTAATGAAAAACTGTTTTTT. Amino acid sequence: CASSYRTGGANEKLFF.